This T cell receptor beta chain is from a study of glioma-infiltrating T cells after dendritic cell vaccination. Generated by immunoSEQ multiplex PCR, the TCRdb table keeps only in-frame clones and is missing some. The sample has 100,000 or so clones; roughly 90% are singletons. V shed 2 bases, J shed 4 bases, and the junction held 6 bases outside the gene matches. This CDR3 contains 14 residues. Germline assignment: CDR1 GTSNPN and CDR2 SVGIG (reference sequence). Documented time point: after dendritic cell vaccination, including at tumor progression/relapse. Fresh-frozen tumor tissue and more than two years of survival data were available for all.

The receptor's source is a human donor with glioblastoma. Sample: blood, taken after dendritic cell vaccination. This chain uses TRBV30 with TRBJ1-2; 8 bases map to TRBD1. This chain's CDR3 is CAWSTGQGGYGYTF. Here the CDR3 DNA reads TGTGCCTGGAGTACCGGACAGGGAGGCTATGGCTACACCTTC.